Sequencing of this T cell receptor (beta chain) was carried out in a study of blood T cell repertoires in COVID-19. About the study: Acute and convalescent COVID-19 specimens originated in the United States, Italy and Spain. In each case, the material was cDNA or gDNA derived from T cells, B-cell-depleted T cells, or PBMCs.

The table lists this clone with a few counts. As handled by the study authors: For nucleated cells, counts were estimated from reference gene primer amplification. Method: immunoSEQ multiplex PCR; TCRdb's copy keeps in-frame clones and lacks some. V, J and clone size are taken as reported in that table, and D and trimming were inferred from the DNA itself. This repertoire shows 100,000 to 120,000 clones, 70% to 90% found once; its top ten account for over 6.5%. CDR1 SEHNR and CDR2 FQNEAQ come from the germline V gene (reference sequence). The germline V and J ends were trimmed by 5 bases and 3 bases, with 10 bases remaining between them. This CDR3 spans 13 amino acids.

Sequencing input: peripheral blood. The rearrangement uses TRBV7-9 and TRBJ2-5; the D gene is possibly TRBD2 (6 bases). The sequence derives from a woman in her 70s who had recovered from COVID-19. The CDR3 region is CASSPGGEETQYF. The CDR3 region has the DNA TGTGCCAGCAGCCCCGGAGGGGAAGAGACCCAGTACTTC. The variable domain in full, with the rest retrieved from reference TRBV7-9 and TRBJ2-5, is DTGVSQNPRHKITKRGQNVTFRCDPISEHNRLYWYRQTLGQGPEFLTYFQNEAQLEKSRLLSDRFSAERPKGSFSTLEIQRTEQGDSAMYLCASSPGGEETQYFGPGTRLLVL.